This TCR beta chain was captured by sequencing in a study of CD8 T cells in Susac syndrome. Study-wide results and caveats: Among people with Susac, CD8+ clonal expansion was greatest in TEMRA cells and active patients.

Notes on this clonotype: Its antigen is as yet unknown.

CD8+ and CD4+ blood T cells underwent TCR beta sequencing. Negative isolation yielded CD8+ and CD4+ T cells; FACS enriched TEMRA cells. Reverse transcription of roughly 0.45 to 1 ug RNA was performed with random hexamers. Multiplex PCR with immunoSEQ amplified the TCR beta CDR3 across 54 Vbeta and 13 Jbeta. TCRdb re-called the immunoSEQ multiplex PCR reads through MiXCR, storing one row per CDR3 protein. The data contain about 83,000 distinct CDR3 sequences, 95% to 97% of them seen just once; the ten biggest clones take up roughly 0.45%. The length of the CDR3 is 14 residues. CDR1 is DFQATT, CDR2 SNEGSKA, per germline (reference sequence). The V end lost 6 bases, the J end lost 3 bases, and 16 bases lay between the germline ends.

The chain carries TRBV20-1 and TRBJ2-3; D is ambiguous. The receptor was isolated from a human donor with Susac syndrome. Sequenced sample: CD8+ T cells from PBMCs. CDR3 protein: CSADTEERTDTQYF. In nucleotides, the CDR3 is TGCAGTGCAGACACCGAAGAACGTACAGATACGCAGTATTTT.